Listed here are 12 T cell receptor beta chains from one sample, sequenced in a study of tumor-infiltrating lymphocytes in primary liver carcinoma. With 400 to 550 ng total RNA as template and a constant-region primer, TCR beta cDNA was made. A slightly modified ARM-PCR protocol with three nested multiplex PCR rounds produced these TCR beta libraries. In the first two PCR rounds, TRBV1-TRBV30 forward primers were paired with a C-beta reverse primer, and each round lasted approximately 9 cycles. Via MiXCR, TCRdb re-called the multiplex PCR reads, giving one row per CDR3 protein. The repertoire consists of about 50,000 distinct CDR3 sequences, with around 77% occurring once and the leading ten covering approximately 25%. Each 20-30 mg portion of unsorted bulk tissue served as the source for co-extraction of RNA and DNA. The sample was liver tumor tissue from sampling region 5. Subset: tumor region T5, tumor centre. These receptors all come from a man between 35 and 55 years old with primary liver carcinoma and hepatitis B virus infection.

V gene TRBV6-1 combines with J gene TRBJ2-7, with 11 bases lining up with TRBD2. This CDR3 region has 17 residues. After removal of 4 bases from V and 1 base from J, the junction contained 9 bases not matched to a gene. The germline CDR1 and CDR2 sequences are MNHNS and SASEGT. The CDR3 DNA is TGTGCCAGCAGTGTGAGTACTAGCGGGAGAGGGTCCTACGAGCAGTACTTC. Protein sequence: CASSVSTSGRGSYEQYF.

This clonotype is medium-sized in the sample. CDR3 sequence reads: CASSSGSRAFF. DNA of the CDR3: TGTGCCAGCAGCTCAGGTTCCCGAGCTTTCTTT. The chain carries TRBV12-3 or TRBV12-4 and TRBJ1-1; D is unresolved. The CDR3 extends over 11 amino acids. The V and J ends lost 6 bases and 10 bases respectively, with 12 bases between them.

Remarks on this clonotype: A read error may account for a junction end that differs from germline. The rearrangement links TRBV13 to TRBJ2-7; TRBD2 aligns across 8 bases. Germline V gene sequence: CDR1 PRHDT, CDR2 FYEKMQ (reference sequence). The CDR3 extends over 15 amino acids. In DNA form, the CDR3 reads TGTGCCAGCAGCTTTTGGGTGACTAGCGCATACGAACAGTACTTC. Its translation is CASSFWVTSAYEQYF.

The rearrangement joins TRBV11-1 to TRBJ2-2; no clear D gene. Germline loops: CDR1 SGHAT, CDR2 FQDESV (reference sequence). The CDR3 covers 13 residues. CDR3 in amino acids: CVGSFWDTGELFF. In DNA, the CDR3 is TGTGTCGGTAGCTTTTGGGACACCGGGGAGCTGTTTTTT.

About this clonotype itself: At one of its ends the junction is not consistent with the germline gene, which may arise from a read error. The CDR3 loop reads CSSNLREGRTSGLSSYEQCF. The CDR3 DNA is TGTTCCAGCAACTTGAGGGAGGGGAGGACTAGCGGGCTCAGCTCCTACGAGCAGTGTTTC. The chain uses TRBV11-2 and TRBJ2-7, with TRBD2 matching 11 bases. Germline assignment: CDR1 SGHAT and CDR2 FQNNGV. The CDR3 covers 20 residues. Variable domain in full (rest from reference TRBV11-2 and TRBJ2-7): EAGVAQSPRYKIIEKRQSVAFWCNPISGHATLYWYQQILGQGPKLLIQFQNNGVVDDSQLPKDRFSAERLKGVDSTLKIQPAKLEDSAVYLCSSNLREGRTSGLSSYEQCFGPGTRLTVT.

Note on this clonotype: One end of the junction varies from germline; a read error may be responsible. V is TRBV6-5 and J is TRBJ2-2, with no clear D. CDR3 length: 13 residues. Germline lookup yields CDR1 MNHEY and CDR2 SVGAGI. This chain's CDR3 is CVSSYQDAVELFF. CDR3 DNA: TGTGTCAGCAGTTACCAGGACGCCGTGGAGCTGTTTTTT.

This clonotype has ten or more counts. The V gene is TRBV25-1, the J gene TRBJ2-2, with 7 positions matching TRBD2. V was pared by 3 bases and J by 7 bases, with 5 bases of the junction left unmatched. The germline CDR1 and CDR2 sequences are MGHDK and SYGVNS. The CDR3 runs to 14 residues. CDR3 protein: CASSDPGGFGELFF. As DNA, the CDR3 is TGTGCCAGCAGTGATCCCGGGGGGTTCGGGGAGCTGTTTTTT.

V usage is TRBV28 and J usage is TRBJ2-7; TRBD2 matches 7 bases. Germline values: CDR1 MDHEN, CDR2 SYDVKM. The CDR3 contains 13 residues. The V and J ends lost 10 bases and 2 bases, in that order; junction bases with no gene match: 8. The CDR3 bases are TGTGCCAACAGCGGGGATCGCGCCTACGAGCAGTACTTC. This translates into CANSGDRAYEQYF. Full variable domain (outside the CDR3, taken from reference TRBV28 and TRBJ2-7): DVKVTQSSRYLVKRTGEKVFLECVQDMDHENMFWYRQDPGLGLRLIYFSYDVKMKEKGDIPEGYSVSREKKERFSLILESASTNQTSMYLCANSGDRAYEQYFGPGTRLTVT.

On this clonotype: A much larger clone lies one base from this, so it may be a read error. The chain carries TRBV7-7 and TRBJ2-5, with 8 bases lining up with TRBD1. Germline values: CDR1 SSHAT, CDR2 FNYEAQ (reference sequence). The CDR3 extends over 17 amino acids. The DNA for the CDR3 is TGTGTTAGCAGCCCTCAAACGGACAGGGTCGTGGGGGAGACCCAGTACTTC. It codes for CVSSPQTDRVVGETQYF.

Of note for this clonotype: The missing conserved phenylalanine or tryptophan at the end of this CDR3 makes a read error likely. The genes are TRBV18 and TRBJ2-5; TRBD2 matches 9 bases. In germline, CDR1 is KGHSH, CDR2 LQKENI. The CDR3 extends over 13 amino acids. This CDR3 reads CASSPVAGEAQYL. The DNA for the CDR3 is TGTGCCAGCTCACCGGTAGCGGGAGAGGCCCAGTACTTA.

The chain recombines TRBV29-1 with TRBJ2-2; 8 bases line up with TRBD2. V lost 2 bases, J lost 10 bases, and 12 bases stayed unmatched. CDR3 length equals 15 residues. Germline CDR1 and CDR2: SQVTM and ANQGSEA. This CDR3 reads CSVESSGRRIEELFF. In nucleotides, the CDR3 is TGCAGCGTTGAATCGAGCGGGAGAAGAATCGAGGAGCTGTTTTTT.

This clonotype was counted only a few times. At one of its ends the junction is not consistent with the germline gene, which may arise from a read error. The chain combines TRBV10-3 with TRBJ1-2; D gene uncertain. Germline loops: CDR1 ENHRY, CDR2 SYGVKD. The CDR3 spans 13 residues. Here the CDR3 reads CAISETSRYGYTF. CDR3 nucleotide sequence: TGTGCCATCAGTGAAACTTCCCGCTATGGTTACACCTTC.